Reported below is one T cell receptor beta chain. The sample is drawn from a study of human T cells and chemical hapten exposure. Regarding time point: pre-sensitization, week 0. Regarding treatment: therapeutic diphenylcyclopropenone sensitization with weekly scalp DPC. Unfractionated whole blood yielded the extracted total RNA. The CDR3 covers 15 residues. The V gene's germline CDR1 is MDHEN and CDR2 SYDVKM. The ends were cut back, 3 bases at V and 0 bases at J, with 11 bases in the middle. MiXCR, applied by TCRdb to the RACE reads, yields one record per CDR3 protein. The sample has over 50,000 distinct CDR3 sequences, 9.5% to 10% seen once; the top ten hold 8.5% to 10%.

This clonotype originated in a woman aged 25 to 39 with alopecia areata. Some clones in this sample may be carry-over from other donors' samples. J is TRBJ1-1 and V is TRBV28, with D unclear. The sequencing used whole blood, collected in connection with sensitization to the hapten diphenylcyclopropenone (DPC). CDR3 nucleotide sequence: TGTGCCAGCAGTTTTAGAGGATTTATGAACACTGAAGCTTTCTTT. Its translation: CASSFRGFMNTEAFF.